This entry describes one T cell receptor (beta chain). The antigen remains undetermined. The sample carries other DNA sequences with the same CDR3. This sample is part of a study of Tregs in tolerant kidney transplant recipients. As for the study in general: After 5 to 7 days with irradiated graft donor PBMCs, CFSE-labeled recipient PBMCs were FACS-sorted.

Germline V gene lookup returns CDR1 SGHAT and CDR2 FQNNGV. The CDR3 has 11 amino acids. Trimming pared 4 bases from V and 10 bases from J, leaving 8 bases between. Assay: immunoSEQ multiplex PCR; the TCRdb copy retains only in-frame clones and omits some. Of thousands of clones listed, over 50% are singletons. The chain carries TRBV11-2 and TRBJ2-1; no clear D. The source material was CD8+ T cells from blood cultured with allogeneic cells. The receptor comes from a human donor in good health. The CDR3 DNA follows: TGTGCCAGCAGCTCACGACGAGAGCAGTTCTTC. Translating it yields CASSSRREQFF.